The T cell receptor (beta chain) under discussion was sequenced for a study of CD8 T cells in ankylosing spondylitis. This clonotype was seen a few times. Its antigen is as yet unknown. Overall study findings and caveats: Peripheral blood held disease-linked clones only at relatively low frequency, and these were CD8+. The authors reported significant enrichment of disease-linked clones in matched ankylosing spondylitis synovial fluid. The study identified a TCR beta motif of several highly homologous variants that appeared characteristic of ankylosing spondylitis blood. There were earlier reports of some motif variants in reactive arthritis synovial fluid and blood.

There are 19 residues in the CDR3. Per the germline V gene, CDR1 is KGHDR and CDR2 is SFDVKD. The ends lost 4 bases at V and 4 bases at J; junction bases unmatched: 14. Quantitative 5'-RACE was performed with molecular barcodes, and it yielded the TCR beta libraries. Via MiXCR, TCRdb re-called the 5' RACE reads, giving one row per CDR3 protein. The table records approximately 500,000 distinct CDR3 sequences, roughly an eighth of them present only once. Sequencing used blood, either unsorted or a sorted T cell fraction (not recorded which). The receptor was derived from a male donor with ankylosing spondylitis. The chain has TRBV24-1 and TRBJ2-5; 13 nucleotides agree with TRBD2. CDR3 DNA sequence: TGTGCCACCAGTGACCCGGGACTAGCGGGACCTTCAGGGGGAGAGACCCAGTACTTC. This gives the protein CATSDPGLAGPSGGETQYF.